This T cell receptor beta chain was identified in a study of T cells after yellow fever vaccination. TCRdb processed the 5' RACE reads anew with MiXCR; each CDR3 protein has one entry. The sample has 300,000 to 400,000 distinct CDR3 sequences, over 8% seen once; the top ten hold roughly 17%. The CDR3 consists of 16 residues. The V end lost 5 bases, the J end lost 4 bases, and 15 bases lay between the germline ends. The germline V gene encodes CDR1 MDHEN and CDR2 SYDVKM. The clonotype was recovered from a man between 18 and 29 years old who received the YFV17D yellow fever vaccine. V gene TRBV28 combines with J gene TRBJ1-6; maybe TRBD1 (6 bases). The material was PBMCs, obtained on the day of the first yellow fever vaccination. The CDR3, as DNA: TGTGCCAGCAGTCCCACCACGGGACAATATAATTCACCCCTCCACTTT. The encoded protein is CASSPTTGQYNSPLHF. The variable domain in full, completed from reference TRBV28 and TRBJ1-6, reads DVKVTQSSRYLVKRTGEKVFLECVQDMDHENMFWYRQDPGLGLRLIYFSYDVKMKEKGDIPEGYSVSREKKERFSLILESASTNQTSMYLCASSPTTGQYNSPLHFGNGTRLTVT.